What follows are 10 T cell receptor beta chains derived from one specimen sequenced in a study of T cell responses to AZD1222 COVID-19 vaccine. Sequenced by immunoSEQ multiplex PCR; TCRdb stores in-frame clones only, minus some. The top ten hold approximately 0.9% of the sample, which has about 140,000 clones, approximately 93% seen once. Specimen: peripheral blood, collected on day 0 of MenACWY control vaccination. These receptors all come from an adult in good health.

This clone was detected only once. V gene TRBV6-5 combines with J gene TRBJ1-2; D call uncertain. Germline V gives CDR1 MNHEY, CDR2 SVGAGI. The V gene lost 0 bases and the J gene lost 4 bases, with 15 bases spanning the gap. The CDR3 loop spans 16 amino acids. The CDR3 nucleotides read TGTGCCAGCAGTTACTCCGTGAGCGGGATCGCCTATGGCTACACCTTC. Translated: CASSYSVSGIAYGYTF.

This clone was detected a few times. The chain joins TRBV7-2 to TRBJ2-2; 7 bases match TRBD1. CDR3 length: 18 amino acids. Germline V gene data show CDR1 as SGHTA and CDR2 as FQGNSA. Unmatched junction bases numbered 15, after V lost 2 bases and J lost 6 bases. The CDR3 sequence: CASSLSGTVIWGSGELFF. As DNA, the CDR3 is TGTGCCAGCAGCTTATCCGGGACAGTTATTTGGGGTTCCGGGGAGCTGTTTTTT. Based on the CDR3 plus reference TRBV7-2 and TRBJ2-2, the full variable domain is GAGVSQSPSNKVTEKGKDVELRCDPISGHTALYWYRQSLGQGLEFLIYFQGNSAPDKSGLPSDRFSAERTGGSVSTLTIQRTQQEDSAVYLCASSLSGTVIWGSGELFFGEGSRLTVL.

The chain uses TRBV5-5 and TRBJ2-1; D call uncertain. CDR3 length: 13 residues. The ends were cut back, 1 base at V and 4 bases at J, with 6 bases in the middle. CDR1 and CDR2 (germline): SGHKS, YYEKEE (reference sequence). CDR3 nucleotides: TGTGCCAGCAGCTTGTTTGTTTACAATGAGCAGTTCTTC. It specifies CASSLFVYNEQFF.

In DNA form, the CDR3 reads TGTGCCAGCAGCTTAAGCCTCGCCTCCTACGAGCAGTACTTC. It encodes CASSLSLASYEQYF. The J gene is TRBJ2-7, the V gene TRBV7-2, with D unclear. Germline V gene data show CDR1 as SGHTA and CDR2 as FQGNSA. The ends were cut back, 2 bases at V and 0 bases at J, with 8 bases in the middle. This CDR3 contains 14 residues.

The rearrangement uses TRBV19 and TRBJ2-3; 12 bases fit TRBD2. The germline V gene has CDR1 LNHDA and CDR2 SQIVND (reference sequence). The CDR3 has 15 amino acids. The junction had 7 bases not matched to a gene; V was cut back by 6 bases and J by 6 bases. The CDR3 DNA is TGTGCCAGTAGCACGACTAGCGGGAGAGGGGATACGCAGTATTTT. This gives the protein CASSTTSGRGDTQYF.

The rearrangement joins TRBV5-5 to TRBJ2-7; 14 bases agree with TRBD2. The V segment lost 0 bases and the J segment 8 bases; nucleotides outside the gene matches: 7. The CDR3 loop spans 16 amino acids. CDR1 is SGHKS and CDR2 is YYEKEE in the germline V gene (reference sequence). CDR3 coding DNA: TGTGCCAGCAGCTTGGAATCGGGACTAGCGGGAGAGCAGCAGTACTTC. Its protein is CASSLESGLAGEQQYF.

This clone came up once. The rearrangement uses TRBV2 and TRBJ2-7; a possible D gene is TRBD2 (7 bases). V lost 8 bases and J 5 bases, leaving 16 bases between the germline ends. Germline V gives CDR1 SNHLY, CDR2 FYNNEI. The CDR3 extends over 13 amino acids. The CDR3 is CASAARGGDEQYF. CDR3 nucleotides: TGTGCCAGCGCCGCAAGGGGGGGGGACGAGCAGTACTTC.

The rearrangement links TRBV4-3 to TRBJ2-2; D call uncertain. Trimming removed 4 bases from V and 7 bases from J, with 16 bases in between. CDR1 and CDR2 from the germline V gene are LGHNA and YSLEER. CDR3 length: 15 amino acids. The CDR3 DNA reads TGCGCCAGCAGCCTTCGCCGTCCCTGGGTCGGGGAGCTGTTTTTT. Translation gives CASSLRRPWVGELFF.

The genes are TRBV6-6 and TRBJ1-2; maybe TRBD1 (6 bases). V was pared by 5 bases and J by 2 bases, with 30 bases between. Germline V gene sequence: CDR1 MNHNY, CDR2 SVGAGI (reference sequence). The CDR3 length is 20 residues. The CDR3 nucleotides read TGTGCCAGCAGTCGGTCTCGGGCGTGGGCTAAGCAGGGGCCGAACTATGGCTACACCTTC. This translates into CASSRSRAWAKQGPNYGYTF.

J is TRBJ1-2 and V is TRBV30; D remains unclear. Germline V gene sequence: CDR1 GTSNPN, CDR2 SVGIG (reference sequence). Trimming removed 8 bases from V and 4 bases from J, with 17 bases in between. The CDR3 extends over 13 amino acids. The CDR3 coding sequence is TGTGCCACCGGTCCGGGCTCAACCTATGGCTACACCTTC. This encodes CATGPGSTYGYTF.